Presented here are 32 T cell receptor beta chains from one specimen sequenced in a study of blood T cell repertoires in COVID-19. Profiling relied on immunoSEQ multiplex PCR, and the TCRdb table lists in-frame clones only, not all of them. Of approximately 320,000 clones in the sample, 65% to 90% were seen once. Sequencing was done on a sample of peripheral blood. The receptors were sampled from a human donor in a cohort sampled during active COVID-19.

The chain carries TRBV6-5 and TRBJ2-1; D is perhaps TRBD1 (5 bases). This CDR3 comprises 14 residues. The germline V gene has CDR1 MNHEY and CDR2 SVGAGI. The V and J ends lost 9 bases and 5 bases respectively, with 17 bases between them. The CDR3 region has the DNA TGTGCCAGTAGACAGTCTAGGCAACACAATGAGCAGTTCTTC. Encoded protein: CASRQSRQHNEQFF.

This clone was seen a handful of times. The rearrangement uses TRBV9 and TRBJ2-2; D may be TRBD1 (6 bases). Trimming stripped 0 bases from V and 5 bases from J, with 8 bases between. The CDR3 loop spans 14 amino acids. Looked up from germline, CDR1 is SGDLS and CDR2 is YYNGEE. This chain's CDR3 is CASSVGGGTGELFF. The CDR3 DNA sequence: TGTGCCAGCAGCGTAGGAGGGGGAACCGGGGAGCTGTTTTTT.

The V gene is TRBV11-3, the J gene TRBJ1-3, with 7 bases identical to TRBD1. Germline values: CDR1 SGHNT, CDR2 YENEEA. The length of the CDR3 is 13 residues. The J segment lost 8 bases and the V segment lost 2 bases, leaving 3 bases of the junction unmatched. The CDR3 sequence: CASSLQGGYTIYF. CDR3 nucleotide sequence: TGTGCCAGCAGCTTACAGGGGGGATACACCATATATTTT.

As DNA, the CDR3 is TGCGCCAGCAGCCCGGGGGACAGAACAAACTATGGCTACACCTTC. Translating it yields CASSPGDRTNYGYTF. This chain links TRBV5-1 with TRBJ1-2; 7 bases are shared with TRBD1. The V segment lost 4 bases and the J segment 2 bases; nucleotides outside the gene matches: 8. This CDR3 is built from 15 residues. Germline V CDR1 and CDR2: SGHRS, YFSETQ.

The gene calls are TRBV4-1 and TRBJ2-3; TRBD2 matches 8 bases. Trimming cost V 10 bases and J 4 bases; bases outside gene matches: 10. Looked up from germline, CDR1 is MGHRA and CDR2 is YSYEKL. The CDR3 sequence is 14 residues long. The CDR3 DNA reads TGCGCCACCGCGGACCGGGGGGGCTCAGATACGCAGTATTTT. Translation gives CATADRGGSDTQYF.

J is TRBJ2-1 and V is TRBV19, with TRBD2 identical over 8 bases. The CDR3 spans 14 residues. Per germline, CDR1 LNHDA and CDR2 SQIVND (reference sequence). Trimming removed 6 bases from V and 2 bases from J; junction bases left unmatched: 3. CDR3: CASRRGGPYNEQFF. In DNA form, the CDR3 reads TGTGCCAGTAGACGGGGGGGCCCCTACAATGAGCAGTTCTTC.

The V and J genes are TRBV4-1 and TRBJ1-2; D remains unclear. Between the trimmed V and J ends, which lost 2 bases and 8 bases, there was a span of 6 bases. The CDR3 extends over 11 amino acids. The germline gives CDR1 MGHRA, CDR2 YSYEKL. The CDR3 region is CASSQLGGYTF. CDR3 DNA sequence: TGCGCCAGCAGCCAACTCGGGGGCTACACCTTC.

In its sample, this clone was seen a few times. The chain links TRBV11-2 to TRBJ1-2; TRBD1 agrees at 9 bases. CDR3 length: 15 amino acids. V was pared by 1 base and J by 3 bases, with 3 bases of the junction left unmatched. Germline V gene lookup returns CDR1 SGHAT and CDR2 FQNNGV. The CDR3, as DNA: TGTGCCAGCAGCTTAGCTGGACAGGGGTACTATGGCTACACCTTC. Its protein is CASSLAGQGYYGYTF. Combining the CDR3 with reference TRBV11-2 and TRBJ1-2 gives the whole variable domain EAGVAQSPRYKIIEKRQSVAFWCNPISGHATLYWYQQILGQGPKLLIQFQNNGVVDDSQLPKDRFSAERLKGVDSTLKIQPAKLEDSAVYLCASSLAGQGYYGYTFGSGTRLTVV.

J is TRBJ1-1 and V is TRBV18, with D possibly TRBD1 on 5 matching bases. Germline lookup yields CDR1 KGHSH and CDR2 LQKENI. The CDR3 length is 14 residues. Trimming removed 4 bases from V and 1 base from J, with 10 bases in between. In DNA, the CDR3 is TGTGCCAGCTCACTGGAGGGGACGAACACTGAAGCTTTCTTT. It codes for CASSLEGTNTEAFF.

V is TRBV5-1 and J is TRBJ1-2; the match to TRBD1 covers 7 bases. Germline V gene sequence: CDR1 SGHRS, CDR2 YFSETQ. CDR3 size: 13 residues. With 3 bases clipped from V and 4 bases from J, the junction kept 3 bases outside the gene matches. The CDR3 coding sequence is TGCGCCAGCAGCTCCAGGGGGGCCTATGGCTACACCTTC. Translated: CASSSRGAYGYTF.

The chain has TRBV5-1 and TRBJ2-7, with 7 bases identical to TRBD2. With 0 bases clipped from V and 3 bases from J, the junction kept 6 bases outside the gene matches. The CDR3 is made up of 15 amino acids. Germline V gene lookup returns CDR1 SGHRS and CDR2 YFSETQ. CDR3 bases: TGCGCCAGCAGCTTGGGGCTAGCGGCGAACTACGAGCAGTACTTC. Residues: CASSLGLAANYEQYF. Complete variable domain (other parts from reference TRBV5-1 and TRBJ2-7): KAGVTQTPRYLIKTRGQQVTLSCSPISGHRSVSWYQQTPGQGLQFLFEYFSETQRNKGNFPGRFSGRQFSNSRSEMNVSTLELGDSALYLCASSLGLAANYEQYFGPGTRLTVT.

This clone occurred once. J is TRBJ2-1 and V is TRBV27, with 10 bases fitting TRBD2. V shed 5 bases, J shed 3 bases, and the junction held 4 bases outside the gene matches. CDR1 is MNHEY and CDR2 is SMNVEV in the germline V gene (reference sequence). The CDR3 has 15 residues. In DNA form, the CDR3 reads TGTGCCAGCAGTCCCCTAGCGGGGGTCTACAATGAGCAGTTCTTC. Translation: CASSPLAGVYNEQFF.

J is TRBJ2-2 and V is TRBV3-1 (or the pseudogene TRBV3-2); 8 nucleotides agree with TRBD2. V lost 2 bases to trimming and J lost 3 bases; unmatched junction nucleotides: 2. Germline lookup yields CDR1 LGHDT and CDR2 YNNKEL (reference sequence). The CDR3 is 15 residues long. The CDR3 here is CASSQQLADTGELFF. The CDR3 region has the DNA TGTGCCAGCAGCCAACAACTAGCGGACACCGGGGAGCTGTTTTTT.

The chain links TRBV9 to TRBJ2-1; D possibly corresponds to TRBD2 (6 bases). V gave up 5 bases and J gave up 11 bases, with 11 bases separating them. CDR1 and CDR2 (germline): SGDLS, YYNGEE. The CDR3 spans 11 residues. CDR3 DNA sequence: TGTGCCAGCAGTGAGGAGGGCAAGCAGTTCTTC. Its protein product is CASSEEGKQFF.

This chain joins TRBV12-3 or TRBV12-4 and TRBJ1-2; D ambiguous. The CDR3 spans 13 residues. Trimming removed 1 base from V and 7 bases from J, with 10 bases in between. The CDR3 DNA follows: TGTGCCAGCAGTTTAGGGGCCTCTCTTGGCTACACCTTC. This sequence encodes CASSLGASLGYTF.

The chain links TRBV5-1 to TRBJ1-2; no firm D call. The V end lost 0 bases, the J end lost 5 bases, and 8 bases lay between the germline ends. Germline-derived CDR1 and CDR2 are SGHRS and YFSETQ. The CDR3 consists of 13 residues. CDR3 region: CASSLAAEYGYTF. The CDR3 DNA is TGCGCCAGCAGCTTGGCTGCGGAGTATGGCTACACCTTC. The full variable domain, with the rest looked up from reference TRBV5-1 and TRBJ1-2, is KAGVTQTPRYLIKTRGQQVTLSCSPISGHRSVSWYQQTPGQGLQFLFEYFSETQRNKGNFPGRFSGRQFSNSRSEMNVSTLELGDSALYLCASSLAAEYGYTFGSGTRLTVV.

The chain links TRBV20-1 to TRBJ1-1, with D unresolved. Germline CDR1 and CDR2: DFQATT and SNEGSKA (reference sequence). The CDR3 runs 9 residues. The CDR3 DNA is TGCACCTCGGGAAAGGAAGCTTTCTTT. It is translated as CTSGKEAFF.

The chain employs TRBV11-1 and TRBJ2-1; 8 bases match TRBD1. Germline trimming cut 3 bases from V and 4 bases from J; bases unmatched to any gene: 8. The CDR3 consists of 16 residues. CDR1 is SGHAT, CDR2 FQDESV, per germline (reference sequence). CDR3: CASSLPDREQYNEQFF. Written as DNA, the CDR3 is TGTGCCAGCAGCTTGCCGGACAGGGAGCAATACAATGAGCAGTTCTTC.

The chain has TRBV11-2 and TRBJ2-7; 8 bases match TRBD2. Losses at the gene ends were 5 bases for V and 3 bases for J; bases not matched to a gene: 9. The CDR3 consists of 15 residues. Germline CDR1 SGHAT, CDR2 FQNNGV. The CDR3 DNA sequence: TGTGCCAGCAGCCGAGAAGGACTAGCTTTCTACGAGCAGTACTTC. Its translation: CASSREGLAFYEQYF.

The CDR3 loop reads CATRGHTNTEAFF. CDR3 nucleotides: TGTGCCACCAGAGGACATACCAACACTGAAGCTTTCTTT. V gene TRBV24-1 combines with J gene TRBJ1-1; a possible D gene is TRBD1 (5 bases). Deletions cut 7 bases from V and 2 bases from J, with 10 bases between. This CDR3 region has 13 residues. CDR1 is KGHDR and CDR2 is SFDVKD in the germline V gene.

This clone was seen once. CDR3 residues: CSATTGPEQYF. CDR3 nucleotides: TGCAGTGCTACTACAGGGCCCGAGCAGTACTTC. The rearrangement uses TRBV20-1 and TRBJ2-7; TRBD1 is a possible D gene (6 bases). Germline lookup yields CDR1 DFQATT and CDR2 SNEGSKA (reference sequence). This CDR3 has 11 amino acids. V was trimmed by 4 bases and J by 6 bases, leaving 10 bases between them.

The V gene is TRBV12-3 or TRBV12-4, the J gene TRBJ1-1; D ambiguous. Between the trimmed V and J ends, which lost 7 bases and 0 bases, there was a span of 6 bases. This CDR3 is 12 amino acids long. The CDR3 DNA follows: TGTGCCAGCACCAGGCTGAACACTGAAGCTTTCTTT. It codes for CASTRLNTEAFF.

This sequence joins TRBV19 and TRBJ1-1, with unresolved D. V lost 2 bases, J lost 5 bases, and 15 bases lay in between. The CDR3 has 15 residues. In germline, CDR1 is LNHDA, CDR2 SQIVND (reference sequence). CDR3 protein: CASSITFGVGTEAFF. DNA of the CDR3: TGTGCCAGTAGTATAACGTTCGGGGTGGGAACTGAAGCTTTCTTT.

The chain employs TRBV7-9 and TRBJ1-2, with D hard to call. The CDR3 runs to 15 residues. The germline CDR1 and CDR2 sequences are SEHNR and FQNEAQ (reference sequence). The V end was cut by 0 bases, the J end by 8 bases, with 16 bases between. CDR3 DNA sequence: TGTGCCAGCAGCTTAGCGGTCGAGGGATTGAGAGGCTACACCTTC. Translated, it gives CASSLAVEGLRGYTF. Drawing the rest from reference TRBV7-9 and TRBJ1-2, the complete variable domain is DTGVSQNPRHKITKRGQNVTFRCDPISEHNRLYWYRQTLGQGPEFLTYFQNEAQLEKSRLLSDRFSAERPKGSFSTLEIQRTEQGDSAMYLCASSLAVEGLRGYTFGSGTRLTVV.

About this clone: The same CDR3 is also encoded by other DNA sequences in this sample. This chain uses TRBV5-6 with TRBJ1-1, with TRBD1 matching over 7 bases. From germline, CDR1 is SGHDT and CDR2 YYEEEE. The ends lost 3 bases at V and 4 bases at J; junction bases unmatched: 3. CDR3 length equals 13 residues. CDR3 in DNA: TGTGCCAGCAGCTCGAGACAGGGCACTGAAGCTTTCTTT. Its protein is CASSSRQGTEAFF.

In this sample, this clone turned up a few times. V gene TRBV2 combines with J gene TRBJ2-5; weak D call: TRBD2 (6 bases). The CDR3 has 15 amino acids. The germline gives CDR1 SNHLY, CDR2 FYNNEI. The V and J ends lost 2 bases and 1 base respectively, with 11 bases between them. CDR3 bases: TGTGCCAGCAGTGAAAGGACCGGGGGCCAAGAGACCCAGTACTTC. Its translation is CASSERTGGQETQYF.

V is TRBV7-9 and J is TRBJ2-1; 8 bases agree with TRBD2. V shed 8 bases and J 7 bases; nucleotides not matched to a gene: 10. The germline CDR1 and CDR2 sequences are SEHNR and FQNEAQ (reference sequence). This CDR3 spans 14 amino acids. The CDR3 DNA reads TGTGCCAGCGGGAATAGCGGGGAGGGAAATGAGCAGTTCTTC. This sequence encodes CASGNSGEGNEQFF. Filled out from reference TRBV7-9 and TRBJ2-1, the complete variable domain reads DTGVSQNPRHKITKRGQNVTFRCDPISEHNRLYWYRQTLGQGPEFLTYFQNEAQLEKSRLLSDRFSAERPKGSFSTLEIQRTEQGDSAMYLCASGNSGEGNEQFFGPGTRLTVL.

This clone has a handful of counts. This CDR3 is missing its conserved last phenylalanine or tryptophan, likely due to a read error. The DNA is omitted, as the CDR3 cannot be located on it reliably, and the CDR3 follows TCRdb's listing. The gene calls are TRBV23-1 and TRBJ1-1; the table's D call, TRBD1, has no DNA check behind it. Being an ORF, TRBV23-1 has a function that is uncertain. Including both end residues, the CDR3 is 8 amino acids long. The CDR3 is CASRNGTI.

The V gene is TRBV27, the J gene TRBJ1-1; unclear D gene. V was shortened by 3 bases and J by 4 bases, with 9 bases between the two germline ends. Germline V gene sequence: CDR1 MNHEY, CDR2 SMNVEV (reference sequence). The CDR3 covers 13 residues. The CDR3 here is CASSFGQRTEAFF. CDR3 nucleotide sequence: TGTGCCAGCAGTTTCGGTCAGCGCACTGAAGCTTTCTTT.

The chain combines TRBV3-1 (or the pseudogene TRBV3-2) with TRBJ1-2; 11 positions agree with TRBD1. CDR1 and CDR2 from the germline V gene are LGHDT and YNNKEL (reference sequence). Unmatched junction bases numbered 5, after V lost 4 bases and J lost 7 bases. This CDR3 is built from 14 residues. CDR3 sequence (DNA): TGTGCCAGCAGCCGCGGGACAGGGGGTTCTGGCTACACCTTC. Its translation is CASSRGTGGSGYTF.

V is TRBV7-3 and J is TRBJ1-1; no clear D gene. Germline CDR1 reads SGHTA; CDR2 reads FQGTGA. The CDR3 has 14 residues. V dropped 3 bases and J dropped 4 bases, with 12 bases sitting between them. The DNA of the CDR3 is TGTGCCAGCAGCTTCGCGCGGCAGAGCACTGAAGCTTTCTTT. Amino acid sequence: CASSFARQSTEAFF.

CDR3 region: CAWSGQTDEAFF. The CDR3 region has the DNA TGTGCCTGGAGTGGGCAGACAGATGAAGCTTTCTTT. The chain uses TRBV30 and TRBJ1-1, with TRBD1 as a possible D gene (5 bases). This CDR3 has 12 amino acids. V dropped 1 base and J dropped 7 bases, with 10 bases sitting between them. Per the germline V gene, CDR1 is GTSNPN and CDR2 is SVGIG (reference sequence).